This T cell receptor (beta chain) derives from a study of T cell responses to AZD1222 COVID-19 vaccine. Study summary: Second-dose intervals near 4 or 12 weeks were combined.

Profiled with immunoSEQ multiplex PCR; TCRdb holds only in-frame clones, not every one. Of 90,000 to 150,000 clones listed, around nine tenths were seen once; the top ten hold around 1.2%. Germline V lookup: CDR1 SGHAT, CDR2 FQNNGV. CDR3 length: 16 residues. With 1 base removed from V and 5 bases from J, the gap between germline ends came to 17 bases. In regard to this clone: Its antigen is still unknown.

General study results and limits: The breadth and depth of Spike-specific TCRs increased once two AZD1222 doses had been given.

The chain carries TRBV11-2 and TRBJ1-1; D unclear. This TCR came from an adult in good health. The material sequenced was peripheral blood, taken on day 0 of AZD1222 vaccination. CDR3 sequence reads: CASSLAAGSRGTEAFF. The CDR3 DNA sequence: TGTGCCAGCAGCTTAGCTGCCGGGTCCCGGGGTACTGAAGCTTTCTTT.